This T cell receptor (beta chain) was retrieved from a study of T cells in Graves' hyperthyroidism and ophthalmopathy. Whole-study results and caveats: Stable hyperthyroidism and ophthalmopathy were separated using 13 V-J signatures. The model's output predicted ophthalmopathy at a median of about 6.5 months prior to onset. Peripheral blood also featured most of the thyroid clonotypes expanded above 0.001.

Using RNA transcripts as the source, TCR beta CDR3 regions were amplified. Primed by the HTBI set, a first-round RT-PCR was run on the TCR CDR3. One entry per CDR3 protein, called by TCRdb with MiXCR from the multiplex PCR reads. The sample consists of about 600,000 distinct CDR3 sequences, 14% of them appearing once. CDR3 length: 13 residues. CDR1 and CDR2 (germline): SGHDN, FVKESK. Trimming left V 4 bases short and J 0 bases short, with 6 bases between. This clonotype was found a few times. What it binds is not known. Diagnosis relied on clinical symptoms, serum thyroxine and TRAb, thyroid ultrasound and orbital computed tomography.

The sequenced sample consisted of blood. The clonotype originates from a woman under 30 with Graves' ophthalmopathy. This chain uses TRBV14 with TRBJ1-2, with unresolved D. The CDR3 region is CASSRITNYGYTF. CDR3 bases: TGTGCCAGCAGCCGTATTACTAACTATGGCTACACCTTC.